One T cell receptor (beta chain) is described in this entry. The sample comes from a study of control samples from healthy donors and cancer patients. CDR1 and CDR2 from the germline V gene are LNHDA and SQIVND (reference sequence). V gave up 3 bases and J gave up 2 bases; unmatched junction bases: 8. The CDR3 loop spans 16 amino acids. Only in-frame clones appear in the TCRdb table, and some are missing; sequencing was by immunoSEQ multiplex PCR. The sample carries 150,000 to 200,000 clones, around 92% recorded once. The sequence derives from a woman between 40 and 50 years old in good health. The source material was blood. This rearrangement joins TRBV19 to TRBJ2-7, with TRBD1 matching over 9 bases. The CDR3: CASSILRGQGAYEQYF. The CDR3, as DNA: TGTGCCAGTAGTATCCTTAGGGGACAGGGAGCCTACGAGCAGTACTTC.